This T cell receptor beta chain was retrieved from a study of T cell changes during pregnancy in multiple sclerosis. Repertoires were generated with immunoSEQ multiplex PCR, while TCRdb's copy carries only in-frame clones and drops some. The table lists fewer than 45,000 clones, approximately 90% of them singletons. In germline, CDR1 is SGHNT, CDR2 YENEEA. V lost 2 bases to trimming and J lost 7 bases, with 14 bases between them. This CDR3 region has 14 residues. This sequence originates from a female donor in good health, enrolled as a control in a pregnancy study. The sequences come from CD4+ T cells from peripheral blood mononuclear cells, collected after pregnancy. This chain connects TRBV11-3 to TRBJ2-5; D possibly corresponds to TRBD1 (6 bases). This CDR3 reads CASSLMGAISTQYF. DNA of the CDR3: TGTGCCAGCAGCTTAATGGGGGCGATCTCGACCCAGTACTTC.